This TCR beta chain was found in a study of T cell repertoires in cytomegalovirus infection. TCRdb analysed the reads with MiXCR anew, one entry per CDR3 protein. The sample shows under 500,000 distinct CDR3 sequences, approximately 42% of them seen only once. V shed 2 bases and J 9 bases; nucleotides not matched to a gene: 5. CDR1 is SGHAT, CDR2 FQNNGV, per germline. The CDR3 has 13 amino acids. Details on this clonotype: What it binds is unknown.

Sequenced here: cultured PBMCs, sampled from culture after CMV antigen stimulation. This sequence joins TRBV11-2 and TRBJ1-1; TRBD1 matches 8 bases. The receptor was derived from a human donor in good health (CMV status not recorded). Some clones in this sample may be carry-over from other donors' samples. CDR3 sequence: CASSLSWDRQAFF. The CDR3 coding sequence is TGTGCCAGCAGCTTATCTTGGGACAGGCAAGCTTTCTTT.